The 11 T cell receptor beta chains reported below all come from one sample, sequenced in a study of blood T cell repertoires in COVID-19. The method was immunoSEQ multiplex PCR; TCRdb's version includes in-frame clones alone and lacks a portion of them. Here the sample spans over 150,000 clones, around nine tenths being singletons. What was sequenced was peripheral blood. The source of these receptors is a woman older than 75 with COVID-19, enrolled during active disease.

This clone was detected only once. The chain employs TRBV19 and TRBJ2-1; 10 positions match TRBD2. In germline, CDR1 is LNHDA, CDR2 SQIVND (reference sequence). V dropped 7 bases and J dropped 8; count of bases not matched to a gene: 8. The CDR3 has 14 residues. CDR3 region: CASISSGSVYEQFF. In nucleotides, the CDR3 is TGTGCCAGTATCTCTAGCGGGAGTGTATATGAGCAGTTCTTC.

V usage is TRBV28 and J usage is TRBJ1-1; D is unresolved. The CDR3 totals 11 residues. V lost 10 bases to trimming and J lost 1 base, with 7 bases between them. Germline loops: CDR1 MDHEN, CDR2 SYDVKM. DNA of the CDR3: TGTGCCACTAGCGGGAACACTGAAGCTTTCTTT. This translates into CATSGNTEAFF.

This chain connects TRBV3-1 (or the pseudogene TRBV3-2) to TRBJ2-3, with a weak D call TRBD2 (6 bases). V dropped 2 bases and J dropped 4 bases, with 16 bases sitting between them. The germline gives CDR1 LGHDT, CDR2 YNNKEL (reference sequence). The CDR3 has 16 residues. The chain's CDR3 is CASSQSGAGWADTQYF. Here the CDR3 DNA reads TGTGCCAGCAGCCAATCGGGCGCGGGATGGGCAGATACGCAGTATTTT.

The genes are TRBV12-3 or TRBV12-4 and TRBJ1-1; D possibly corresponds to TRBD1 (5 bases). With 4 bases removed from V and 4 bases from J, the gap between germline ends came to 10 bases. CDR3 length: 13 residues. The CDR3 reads CASSSRVGTEAFF. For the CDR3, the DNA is TGTGCCAGCAGTTCCAGGGTGGGCACTGAAGCTTTCTTT.

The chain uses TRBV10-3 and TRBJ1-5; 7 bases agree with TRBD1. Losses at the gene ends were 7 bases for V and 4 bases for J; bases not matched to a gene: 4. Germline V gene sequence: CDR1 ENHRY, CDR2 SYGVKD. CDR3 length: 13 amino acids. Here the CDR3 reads CAITKDRNQPQHF. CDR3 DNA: TGTGCCATCACAAAGGACAGGAATCAGCCCCAGCATTTT.

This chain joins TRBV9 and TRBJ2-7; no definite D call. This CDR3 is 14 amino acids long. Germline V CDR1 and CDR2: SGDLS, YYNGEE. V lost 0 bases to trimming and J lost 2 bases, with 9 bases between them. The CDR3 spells CASSVDSNPYEQYF. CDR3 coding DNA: TGTGCCAGCAGCGTAGACAGTAATCCCTACGAGCAGTACTTC.

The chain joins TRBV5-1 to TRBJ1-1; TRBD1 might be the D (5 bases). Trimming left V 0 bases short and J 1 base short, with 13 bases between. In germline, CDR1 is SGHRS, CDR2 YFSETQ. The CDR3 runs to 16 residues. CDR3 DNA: TGCGCCAGCAGCTTGGCCTTGGGGGGAGGGAACACTGAAGCTTTCTTT. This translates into CASSLALGGGNTEAFF.

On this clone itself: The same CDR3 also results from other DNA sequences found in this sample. CDR3 region: CASSPAEDQPQHF. Here the CDR3 DNA reads TGTGCCAGCTCACCAGCGGAAGATCAGCCCCAGCATTTT. This chain uses TRBV18 with TRBJ1-5; D is unresolved. Germline CDR1 reads KGHSH; CDR2 reads LQKENI. The CDR3 length is 13 residues. V was cut by 2 bases and J by 5 bases, with 7 bases left in between.

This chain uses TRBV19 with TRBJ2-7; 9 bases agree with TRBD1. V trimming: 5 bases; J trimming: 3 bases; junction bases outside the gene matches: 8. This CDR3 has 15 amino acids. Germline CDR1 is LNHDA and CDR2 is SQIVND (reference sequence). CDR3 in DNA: TGTGCCAGTAGTCCCGGGACAGGGTCCGACTACGAGCAGTACTTC. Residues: CASSPGTGSDYEQYF.

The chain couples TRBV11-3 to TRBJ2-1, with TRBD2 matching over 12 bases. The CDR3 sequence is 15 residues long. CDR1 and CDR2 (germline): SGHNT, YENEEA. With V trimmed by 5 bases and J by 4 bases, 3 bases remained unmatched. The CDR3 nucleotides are TGTGCCAGCAGCGACGGACTAGCGGGGTACAATGAGCAGTTCTTC. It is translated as CASSDGLAGYNEQFF.

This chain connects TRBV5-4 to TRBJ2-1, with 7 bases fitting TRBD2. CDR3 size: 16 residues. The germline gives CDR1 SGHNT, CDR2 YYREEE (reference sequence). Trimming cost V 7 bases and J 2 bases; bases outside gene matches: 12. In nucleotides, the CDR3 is TGTGCCAGCTTCCAAGGCGGGAGAGGAACCTACAATGAGCAGTTCTTC. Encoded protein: CASFQGGRGTYNEQFF.